This T cell receptor beta chain was sequenced for a study of response to subunit inactivated influenza vaccine. Study-wide results and limits: Authors suggested each seasonal flu vaccination may recruit only limited numbers of new T cells.

Looked up from germline, CDR1 is MDHEN and CDR2 is SYDVKM. V was trimmed by 5 bases and J by 8 bases, leaving 12 bases between them. This CDR3 spans 13 amino acids. This clonotype was detected only a few times. Its antigen is not known. One entry per CDR3 protein, called by TCRdb with MiXCR from the RT-PCR reads. The sample has roughly 500,000 distinct CDR3 sequences, roughly 27% seen once. The TCR comes from a man over 45 who received an inactivated influenza vaccine. The gene calls are TRBV28 and TRBJ2-2; D tentatively reads TRBD1 or TRBD2 (5 bases each). This specimen consisted of CD4+ T cells sorted from PBMCs, obtained about 5 days after vaccination. CDR3 protein: CASSKGPVGELFF. CDR3 bases: TGTGCCAGCAGTAAGGGACCGGTAGGGGAGCTGTTTTTT.